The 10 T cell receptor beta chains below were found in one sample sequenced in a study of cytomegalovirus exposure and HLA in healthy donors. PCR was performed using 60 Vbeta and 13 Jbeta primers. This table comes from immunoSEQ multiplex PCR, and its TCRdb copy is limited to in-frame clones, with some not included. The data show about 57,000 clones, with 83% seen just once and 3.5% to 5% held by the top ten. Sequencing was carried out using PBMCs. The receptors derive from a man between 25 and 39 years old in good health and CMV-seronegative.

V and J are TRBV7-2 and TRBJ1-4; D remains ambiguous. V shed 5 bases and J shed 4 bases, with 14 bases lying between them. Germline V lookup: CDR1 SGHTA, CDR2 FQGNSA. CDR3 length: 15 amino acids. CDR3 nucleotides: TGTGCCAGCAGCCCTCAGGAGGGCGGTAATGAAAAACTGTTTTTT. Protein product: CASSPQEGGNEKLFF.

CDR3 residues: CASSVGGRAVYNEQFF. Written as DNA, the CDR3 is TGTGCCAGCAGCGTAGGCGGGAGGGCCGTCTACAATGAGCAGTTCTTC. The rearrangement links TRBV9 to TRBJ2-1, with 9 bases fitting TRBD2. The CDR3 totals 16 residues. V gave up 0 bases and J gave up 3 bases; unmatched junction bases: 4. The germline V gene has CDR1 SGDLS and CDR2 YYNGEE. Combining the CDR3 with reference TRBV9 and TRBJ2-1 gives the whole variable domain DSGVTQTPKHLITATGQRVTLRCSPRSGDLSVYWYQQSLDQGLQFLIQYYNGEERAKGNILERFSAQQFPDLHSELNLSSLELGDSALYFCASSVGGRAVYNEQFFGPGTRLTVL.

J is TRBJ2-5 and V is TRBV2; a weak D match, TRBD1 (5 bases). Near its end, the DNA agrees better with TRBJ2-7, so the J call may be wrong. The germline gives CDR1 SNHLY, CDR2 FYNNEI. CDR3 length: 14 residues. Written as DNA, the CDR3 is TGTGCCAGCAGTTTCCAGGGTCAGGGATACGAGCAGTACTTC. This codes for CASSFQGQGYEQYF.

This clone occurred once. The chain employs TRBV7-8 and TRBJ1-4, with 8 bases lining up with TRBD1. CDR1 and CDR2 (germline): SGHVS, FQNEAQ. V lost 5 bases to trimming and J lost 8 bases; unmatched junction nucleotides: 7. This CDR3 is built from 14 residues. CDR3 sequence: CASSHPGGWEKLFF. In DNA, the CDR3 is TGTGCCAGCAGCCACCCAGGGGGCTGGGAAAAACTGTTTTTT.

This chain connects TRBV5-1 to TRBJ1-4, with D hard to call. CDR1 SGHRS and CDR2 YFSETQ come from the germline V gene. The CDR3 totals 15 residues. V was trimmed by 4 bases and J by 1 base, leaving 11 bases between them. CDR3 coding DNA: TGCGCCAGCAGCCATCTCACGGGAACTAATGAAAAACTGTTTTTT. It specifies CASSHLTGTNEKLFF.

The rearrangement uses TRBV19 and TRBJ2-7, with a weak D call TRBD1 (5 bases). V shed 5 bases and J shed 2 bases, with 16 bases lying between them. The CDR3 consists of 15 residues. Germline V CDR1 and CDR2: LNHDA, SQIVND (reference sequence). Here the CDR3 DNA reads TGTGCCAGTAGTTCTGAGGCGACAGCTACCTACGAGCAGTACTTC. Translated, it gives CASSSEATATYEQYF.

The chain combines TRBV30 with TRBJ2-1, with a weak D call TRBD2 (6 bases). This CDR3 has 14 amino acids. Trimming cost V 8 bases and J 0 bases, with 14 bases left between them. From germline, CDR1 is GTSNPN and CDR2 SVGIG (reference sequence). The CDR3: CARNTGDSYNEQFF. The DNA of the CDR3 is TGTGCCCGGAATACGGGGGACTCCTACAATGAGCAGTTCTTC.

CDR3 nucleotides: TGCGCCAGCAGCGACTCGGACAGGCTTAGCACAGATACGCAGTATTTT. The encoded protein is CASSDSDRLSTDTQYF. The chain joins TRBV5-1 to TRBJ2-3; 7 nucleotides match TRBD1. Per the germline V gene, CDR1 is SGHRS and CDR2 is YFSETQ. There are 16 residues in the CDR3. The V gene end was trimmed by 4 bases and the J gene end by 0 bases; junction bases not matched to a gene: 8.

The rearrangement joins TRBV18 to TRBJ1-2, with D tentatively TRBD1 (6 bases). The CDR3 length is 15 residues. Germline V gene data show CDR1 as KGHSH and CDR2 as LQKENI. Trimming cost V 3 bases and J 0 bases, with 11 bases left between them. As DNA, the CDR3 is TGTGCCAGCTCACCGGACAGCCTCACTAACTATGGCTACACCTTC. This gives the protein CASSPDSLTNYGYTF. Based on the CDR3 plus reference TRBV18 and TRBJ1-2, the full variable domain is NAGVMQNPRHLVRRRGQEARLRCSPMKGHSHVYWYRQLPEEGLKFMVYLQKENIIDESGMPKERFSAEFPKEGPSILRIQQVVRGDSAAYFCASSPDSLTNYGYTFGSGTRLTVV.

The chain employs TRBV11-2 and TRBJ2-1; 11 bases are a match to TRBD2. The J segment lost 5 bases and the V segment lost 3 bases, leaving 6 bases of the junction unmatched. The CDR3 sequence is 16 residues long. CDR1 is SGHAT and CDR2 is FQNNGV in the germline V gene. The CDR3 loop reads CASSFPLAGGHNEQFF. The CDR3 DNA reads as TGTGCCAGCAGCTTCCCTCTAGCGGGAGGACACAATGAGCAGTTCTTC. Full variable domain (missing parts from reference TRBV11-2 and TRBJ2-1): EAGVAQSPRYKIIEKRQSVAFWCNPISGHATLYWYQQILGQGPKLLIQFQNNGVVDDSQLPKDRFSAERLKGVDSTLKIQPAKLEDSAVYLCASSFPLAGGHNEQFFGPGTRLTVL.